The T cell receptor beta chain described here comes from a study of blood T cell repertoires in COVID-19. Measured with immunoSEQ multiplex PCR; TCRdb has only the in-frame clones, and not every one. The sample includes around 400,000 clones, around nine tenths of them seen just once. The TCR comes from a young woman who had been exposed to COVID-19. Sequenced sample: PBMCs or T cells enriched from blood (not recorded which).

CDR3 sequence: CAWIAGGSYNSPLHF. CDR3 sequence (DNA): TGTGCCTGGATAGCAGGGGGAAGCTATAATTCACCCCTCCACTTT. The chain joins TRBV30 to TRBJ1-6; TRBD1 agrees at 7 bases. The CDR3 spans 15 residues. Germline values: CDR1 GTSNPN, CDR2 SVGIG (reference sequence). V lost 4 bases, J lost 3 bases, and 6 bases stayed unmatched.